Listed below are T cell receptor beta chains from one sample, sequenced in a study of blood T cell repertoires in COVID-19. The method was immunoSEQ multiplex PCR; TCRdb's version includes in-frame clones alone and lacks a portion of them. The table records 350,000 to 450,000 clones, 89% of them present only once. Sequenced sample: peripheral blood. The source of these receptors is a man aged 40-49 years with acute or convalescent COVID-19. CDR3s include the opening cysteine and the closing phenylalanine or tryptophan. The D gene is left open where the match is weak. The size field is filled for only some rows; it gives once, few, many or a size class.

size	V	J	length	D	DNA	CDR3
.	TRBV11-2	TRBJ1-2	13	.	TGTGCCAGCAGCAGCAGGGGTGCCTATGGCTACACCTTC	CASSSRGAYGYTF
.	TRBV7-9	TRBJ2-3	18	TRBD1	TGTGCCAGCGCACCAGGGGGCAGTTATTGGTCTGGGGCAGATACGCAGTATTTT	CASAPGGSYWSGADTQYF
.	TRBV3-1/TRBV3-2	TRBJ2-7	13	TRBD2	TGTGCCAGCAGCCGAGGGGACTACTACGAGCAGTACTTC	CASSRGDYYEQYF
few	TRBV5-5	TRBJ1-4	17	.	TGTGCCAGCAGCTTTAACAGGGTGGAGTCTTTAGGTGAAAAACTGTTTTTT	CASSFNRVESLGEKLFF
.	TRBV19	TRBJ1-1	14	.	TGTGCCAGTAGTATAGACAGGGAGGGCACTGAAGCTTTCTTT	CASSIDREGTEAFF
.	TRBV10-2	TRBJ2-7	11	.	TGCGCCAGCGGTGGCAGCTACGAGCAGTACTTC	CASGGSYEQYF
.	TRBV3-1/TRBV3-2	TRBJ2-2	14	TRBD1	TGTGCCAGCAGCCAGGGACAGGGAGCCGGGGAGCTGTTTTTT	CASSQGQGAGELFF
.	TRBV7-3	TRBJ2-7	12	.	TGTGCCAGCAGCGCACGGGACAACGAGCAGTACTTC	CASSARDNEQYF
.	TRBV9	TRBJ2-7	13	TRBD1	TGTGCCAGCAGCTCGGGACAGTCCTACGAGCAGTACTTC	CASSSGQSYEQYF
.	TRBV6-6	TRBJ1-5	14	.	TGTGCCAGCAGAGCGGACAGCCCCCGACAGCCCCAGCATTTT	CASRADSPRQPQHF
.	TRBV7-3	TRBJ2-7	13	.	TGTGCCAGCAGCACCCGTTCGGGGAACGAGCAGTACTTC	CASSTRSGNEQYF
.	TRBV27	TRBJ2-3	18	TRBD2	TGTGCCAGCAGTTTAATTAGCGGGAGAGAAGGACGCACAGATACGCAGTATTTT	CASSLISGREGRTDTQYF
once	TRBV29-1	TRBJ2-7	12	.	TGCAGCGTTGAGCCTCGGTCGGGGGAGCAGTACTTC	CSVEPRSGEQYF
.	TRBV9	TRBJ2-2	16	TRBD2	TGTGCCAGCAGCGTCTTCGGGACTAGGAACACCGGGGAGCTGTTTTTT	CASSVFGTRNTGELFF
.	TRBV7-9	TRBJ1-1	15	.	TGTGCCAGCAGCTTAGTCGCGGGGACCTTCACTGAAGCTTTCTTT	CASSLVAGTFTEAFF
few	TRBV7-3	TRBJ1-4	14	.	TGTGCCAGCAGTCCCGCACGGACTAATGAAAAACTGTTTTTT	CASSPARTNEKLFF
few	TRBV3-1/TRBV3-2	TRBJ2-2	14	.	TGTGCCAGCAGCAGGGGTCGGATGACCGGGGAGCTGTTTTTT	CASSRGRMTGELFF
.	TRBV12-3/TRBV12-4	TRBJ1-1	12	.	TGTGCCAGCAGTTTTCCTAACACTGAAGCTTTCTTT	CASSFPNTEAFF
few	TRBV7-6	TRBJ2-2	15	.	TGTGCCAGCAGCTTAGAAGGCGGCGAGACCGGGGAGCTGTTTTTT	CASSLEGGETGELFF
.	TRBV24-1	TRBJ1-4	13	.	TGTGCCACCAGTGATTTCCGGAATGAAAAACTGTTTTTT	CATSDFRNEKLFF
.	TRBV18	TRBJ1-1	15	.	TGTGCCAGCTCACCATTACCAGGTTTGAACACTGAAGCTTTCTTT	CASSPLPGLNTEAFF
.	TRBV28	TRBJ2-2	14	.	TGTGCCAGCAAGGAGACACTAGGGACCGGGGAGCTGTTTTTT	CASKETLGTGELFF
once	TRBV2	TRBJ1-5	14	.	TGTGCCAGCAGTGAAGGGACAGTTAATCAGCCCCAGCATTTT	CASSEGTVNQPQHF
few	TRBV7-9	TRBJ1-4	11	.	TGTGCCAGCAGCTATGAGATAAAACTGTTTTTT	CASSYEIKLFF
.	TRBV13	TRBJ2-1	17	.	TGTGCCAGCAGCTTCGGCGGGGGCCCGATCTCCTACAATGAGCAGTTCTTC	CASSFGGGPISYNEQFF
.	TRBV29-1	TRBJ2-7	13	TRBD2	TGCAGCGCGCTCAGCGGGAGCTCCTACGAGCAGTACTTC	CSALSGSSYEQYF
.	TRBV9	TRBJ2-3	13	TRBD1	TGTGCCAGCAGCCCTCAGGGGGAAGATACGCAGTATTTT	CASSPQGEDTQYF
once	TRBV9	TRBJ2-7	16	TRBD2	TGTGCCAGCAGCGTAGGCACTAGCGGGGGGCGGCAAGAGCAGTACTTC	CASSVGTSGGRQEQYF
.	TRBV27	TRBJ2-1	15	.	TGTGCCAGCAGTTTATCCCTCACAGAATACAATGAGCAGTTCTTC	CASSLSLTEYNEQFF
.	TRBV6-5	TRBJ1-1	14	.	TGTGCCAGCAGCTACACAGGGAACGTAGCTGAAGCTTTCTTT	CASSYTGNVAEAFF
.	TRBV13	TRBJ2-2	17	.	TGTGCCAGCAGCTTAGCGAGCGGTACTCCGAACACCGGGGAGCTGTTTTTT	CASSLASGTPNTGELFF
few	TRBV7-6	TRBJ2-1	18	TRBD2	TGTGCCAGCAGCTCAGTACAGGGGCGGGGGGGCGTTTACAATGAGCAGTTCTTC	CASSSVQGRGGVYNEQFF
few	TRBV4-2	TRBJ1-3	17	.	TGTGCCAGCAGCCAAGATCTGGACATACCCTCTGGAAACACCATATATTTT	CASSQDLDIPSGNTIYF
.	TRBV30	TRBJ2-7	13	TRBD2	TGTGCCTCCTTTAGCGGGAGGGGGGGAGAGCAGTACTTC	CASFSGRGGEQYF
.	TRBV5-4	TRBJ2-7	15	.	TGTGCCAGCAGCTCGTCGGGACACCTCTCCTACGAGCAGTACTTC	CASSSSGHLSYEQYF
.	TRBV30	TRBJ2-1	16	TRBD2	TGTGCCTGGAGTGGTCCCCCTAGCGGGGCTTACAATGAGCAGTTCTTC	CAWSGPPSGAYNEQFF
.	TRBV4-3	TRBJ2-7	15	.	TGCGCCAGCAGCCATCAGACTGCCGGGGAATACGAGCAGTACTTC	CASSHQTAGEYEQYF
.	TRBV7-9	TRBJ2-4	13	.	TGTGCCAGCAGCCCACGGACAGCAGGCATTCAGTACTTC	CASSPRTAGIQYF
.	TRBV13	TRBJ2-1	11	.	TGTGCCAGCAGATTACGAGGGGAGCAGTTCTTC	CASRLRGEQFF
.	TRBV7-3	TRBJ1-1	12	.	TGTGCCAGCAGCTACGTCGGCACTGAAGCTTTCTTT	CASSYVGTEAFF
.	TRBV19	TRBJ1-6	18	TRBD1	TGTGCCAGTAGTGTCGGGACAGGGGAGGGTCTCGATAATTCACCCCTCCACTTT	CASSVGTGEGLDNSPLHF
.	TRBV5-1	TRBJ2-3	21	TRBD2	TGCGCCAGCAGCCGGGGGCTGATAGCGGGGGCCGATTCGACTAGCACAGATACGCAGTATTTT	CASSRGLIAGADSTSTDTQYF
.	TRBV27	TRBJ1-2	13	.	TGTGCCAGCAGTTTTCACCTACGCTATGGCTACACCTTC	CASSFHLRYGYTF
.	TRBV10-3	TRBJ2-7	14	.	TGTGCCATCAGGGACAGAGAACCTAGATACGAGCAGTACTTC	CAIRDREPRYEQYF
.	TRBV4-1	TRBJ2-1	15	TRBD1	TGCGCCAGCACCCCGATCGACAGGGTCTACAATGAGCAGTTCTTC	CASTPIDRVYNEQFF
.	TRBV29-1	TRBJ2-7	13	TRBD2	TGCAGCGCTCTGACTAGCGGGAACTACGAGCAGTACTTC	CSALTSGNYEQYF
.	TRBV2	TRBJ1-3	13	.	TGTGCCAGCAGACGAGACTCTGGAAACACCATATATTTT	CASRRDSGNTIYF
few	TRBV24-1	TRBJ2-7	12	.	TGTGCCACCAGCCGGGACTCCTACGAGCAGTACTTC	CATSRDSYEQYF
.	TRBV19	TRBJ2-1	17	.	TGTGCCAGTAGTATAGCTGCGACAGACGCCTACTTAAATGAGCAGTTCTTC	CASSIAATDAYLNEQFF
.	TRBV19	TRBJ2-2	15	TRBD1	TGTGCCAGTAGTATTCGGACAGGGGGCACCGGGGAGCTGTTTTTT	CASSIRTGGTGELFF
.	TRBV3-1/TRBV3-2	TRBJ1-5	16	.	TGTGCCAGCAGCCAAGCTCCGACCCGACGCGGTCAGCCCCAGCATTTT	CASSQAPTRRGQPQHF
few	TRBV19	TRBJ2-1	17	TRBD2	TGTGCCAGTAGTACTAGGACTAGCGGGAGCTCCTACAATGAGCAGTTCTTC	CASSTRTSGSSYNEQFF